The 20 T cell receptor beta chains below come from one sample, sequenced in a study of T cell responses to AZD1222 COVID-19 vaccine. Using immunoSEQ multiplex PCR, the repertoire was profiled, and TCRdb retains in-frame clones only, with some absent. The sample lists 40,000 to 55,000 clones; about 90% were seen once. The specimen comprised peripheral blood, sampled 28 days after the second AZD1222 dose. These receptors came from an adult who received the AZD1222 COVID-19 vaccine.

This chain links TRBV4-1 with TRBJ1-2, with D hard to call. This CDR3 comprises 15 residues. Germline V gene data show CDR1 as MGHRA and CDR2 as YSYEKL. Between the trimmed V and J ends, which lost 0 bases and 6 bases, there was a span of 14 bases. For the CDR3, the DNA is TGCGCCAGCAGCCAAGAATGGAGGGAGGCTCATGGCTACACCTTC. Protein product: CASSQEWREAHGYTF.

The genes are TRBV19 and TRBJ1-2; D not resolved. Trimming left V 8 bases short and J 4 bases short, with 5 bases between. Germline V lookup: CDR1 LNHDA, CDR2 SQIVND (reference sequence). The CDR3 contains 10 residues. CDR3 sequence (DNA): TGTGCCAGTCTGGGCTATGGCTACACCTTC. Translated: CASLGYGYTF.

The chain uses TRBV5-1 and TRBJ2-7; 9 bases line up with TRBD1. The V segment lost 0 bases and the J segment 6 bases; nucleotides outside the gene matches: 10. The CDR3 extends over 16 amino acids. CDR1 and CDR2 (germline): SGHRS, YFSETQ. Here the CDR3 DNA reads TGCGCCAGCAGCTTGGTTCTGGGACAGGGCTACGGCGAGCAGTACTTC. Its translation: CASSLVLGQGYGEQYF.

A word on this clone: This probably arose from a read error, given a far larger clone one base away. The V gene is TRBV2, the J gene TRBJ1-2; TRBD1 might be the D (5 bases). V lost 3 bases and J lost 3, with 8 bases in between. Germline V gene data show CDR1 as SNHLY and CDR2 as FYNNEI. The CDR3 runs to 13 residues. The CDR3 here is CASSEEGYYGYTF. The DNA for the CDR3 is TGTGCCAGCAGTGAGGAGGGGTACTATGGCTACACCTTC.

J is TRBJ2-4 and V is TRBV3-1 (or the pseudogene TRBV3-2), with D perhaps matching TRBD1 or TRBD2 (5 bases each). V was trimmed by 1 base and J by 1 base, leaving 14 bases between them. Germline CDR1 and CDR2: LGHDT and YNNKEL (reference sequence). This CDR3 comprises 17 residues. The CDR3 spells CASSQGYVGEAKNIQYF. CDR3 nucleotide sequence: TGTGCCAGCAGCCAAGGTTATGTAGGGGAGGCCAAAAACATTCAGTACTTC.

The chain recombines TRBV5-1 with TRBJ2-5; D not resolved. The CDR3 contains 14 residues. The V end was cut by 6 bases, the J end by 4 bases, with 16 bases between. In germline, CDR1 is SGHRS, CDR2 YFSETQ. The CDR3 DNA reads TGCGCCAGCAAGTTCCGCTCACAGTCAGAGACCCAGTACTTC. Its translation is CASKFRSQSETQYF.

The sample holds one count of this clone. This CDR3 reads CASTAGPNTGELFF. In DNA form, the CDR3 reads TGCGCCAGCACCGCGGGACCGAACACCGGGGAGCTGTTTTTT. This chain uses TRBV5-1 with TRBJ2-2; D might be TRBD2 (6 bases). Germline V lookup: CDR1 SGHRS, CDR2 YFSETQ. V shed 6 bases and J shed 0 bases, with 9 bases lying between them. The CDR3 runs 14 residues.

The V call is TRBV25-1, the J call TRBJ1-6; 9 bases match TRBD1. CDR3 length equals 15 residues. Germline values: CDR1 MGHDK, CDR2 SYGVNS. The V and J ends lost 5 bases and 8 bases, in that order; junction bases with no gene match: 7. As DNA, the CDR3 is TGTGCCAGCAGTCGACCGGGACAGGGTTATTCACCCCTCCACTTT. Protein sequence: CASSRPGQGYSPLHF.

The rearrangement uses TRBV19 and TRBJ1-2; D call uncertain. The CDR3 extends over 12 amino acids. V was cut by 3 bases and J by 6 bases, with 8 bases left in between. Germline CDR1 LNHDA, CDR2 SQIVND (reference sequence). CDR3: CASSIPTDGYTF. The DNA of the CDR3 is TGTGCCAGTAGTATCCCGACGGATGGCTACACCTTC.

The J gene is TRBJ2-1, the V gene TRBV7-3, with D perhaps TRBD1 (6 bases). Trimming stripped 4 bases from V and 10 bases from J, with 14 bases between. Germline lookup yields CDR1 SGHTA and CDR2 FQGTGA. The CDR3 is 13 residues long. CDR3 bases: TGTGCCAGCAGCTCCAACAGGGTCGAAGAGCAGTTCTTC. Encoded protein: CASSSNRVEEQFF. Combining the CDR3 with reference TRBV7-3 and TRBJ2-1 gives the whole variable domain GAGVSQTPSNKVTEKGKYVELRCDPISGHTALYWYRQSLGQGPEFLIYFQGTGAADDSGLPNDRFFAVRPEGSVSTLKIQRTERGDSAVYLCASSSNRVEEQFFGPGTRLTVL.

The chain couples TRBV9 to TRBJ2-7; D tentatively fits TRBD1 or TRBD2 (5 bases each). With 4 bases removed from V and 0 bases from J, the gap between germline ends came to 11 bases. In germline, CDR1 is SGDLS, CDR2 YYNGEE. This CDR3 is built from 14 residues. In nucleotides, the CDR3 is TGTGCCAGCAGCCTCCGGGACCGCTCCTACGAGCAGTACTTC. This sequence encodes CASSLRDRSYEQYF.

This chain links TRBV7-9 with TRBJ2-3, with TRBD2 identical over 9 bases. The CDR3 runs 15 residues. Looked up from germline, CDR1 is SEHNR and CDR2 is FQNEAQ (reference sequence). After removal of 4 bases from V and 1 base from J, the junction contained 3 bases not matched to a gene. The CDR3 is CASSSRTSGTDTQYF. The CDR3 DNA follows: TGTGCCAGCAGCTCTAGGACTAGCGGCACAGATACGCAGTATTTT.

This clone was seen just once. The rearrangement uses TRBV6-5 and TRBJ2-3; maybe TRBD1 (5 bases). This CDR3 comprises 14 residues. Trimming stripped 2 bases from V and 2 bases from J, with 8 bases between. The germline V gene has CDR1 MNHEY and CDR2 SVGAGI. Here the CDR3 reads CASSYHRFTDTQYF. As DNA, the CDR3 is TGTGCCAGCAGTTACCACAGGTTCACAGATACGCAGTATTTT.

V usage is TRBV3-1 (or the pseudogene TRBV3-2) and J usage is TRBJ2-1; D assignment may be TRBD1 or TRBD2 (5 bases each). The CDR3 runs 13 residues. Germline V gene data show CDR1 as LGHDT and CDR2 as YNNKEL (reference sequence). The germline V and J ends were trimmed by 2 bases and 10 bases, with 12 bases remaining between them. In DNA form, the CDR3 reads TGTGCCAGCAGCCAATTGGGGGTGGGAGAGCAGTTCTTC. This gives the protein CASSQLGVGEQFF.

The chain is built from TRBV19 and TRBJ2-2; 11 positions agree with TRBD2. J lost 6 bases, V lost 3 bases, and 6 bases had no gene match. CDR1 LNHDA and CDR2 SQIVND come from the germline V gene (reference sequence). The CDR3 spans 16 residues. The CDR3 bases are TGTGCCAGTAGTATGAATAGCGGGAGGGGCTCCGGGGAGCTGTTTTTT. Its protein is CASSMNSGRGSGELFF.

The CDR3 loop reads CASSRTGTVNTGELFF. CDR3 bases: TGTGCCAGCAGCCGGACCGGGACAGTGAACACCGGGGAGCTGTTTTTT. The genes are TRBV5-4 and TRBJ2-2; TRBD1 matches at 7 bases. Per the germline V gene, CDR1 is SGHNT and CDR2 is YYREEE (reference sequence). This CDR3 is built from 16 residues. The ends lost 4 bases at V and 1 base at J; junction bases unmatched: 7. The variable domain in full, completed from reference TRBV5-4 and TRBJ2-2, reads ETGVTQSPTHLIKTRGQQVTLRCSSQSGHNTVSWYQQALGQGPQFIFQYYREEENGRGNFPPRFSGLQFPNYSSELNVNALELDDSALYLCASSRTGTVNTGELFFGEGSRLTVL.

V usage is TRBV7-6 and J usage is TRBJ2-3; D tentatively reads TRBD1 or TRBD2 (6 bases each). The CDR3 runs to 17 residues. Per germline, CDR1 SGHVS and CDR2 FNYEAQ. Trimming shortened V by 5 bases and J by 0 bases, and 18 bases separated the two germline ends. Here the CDR3 DNA reads TGTGCCAGCAGCCCCTACGGGGGCAGGACTAGCACAGATACGCAGTATTTT. Its protein is CASSPYGGRTSTDTQYF. Based on the CDR3 plus reference TRBV7-6 and TRBJ2-3, the full variable domain is GAGVSQSPRYKVTKRGQDVALRCDPISGHVSLYWYRQALGQGPEFLTYFNYEAQQDKSGLPNDRFSAERPEGSISTLTIQRTEQRDSAMYRCASSPYGGRTSTDTQYFGPGTRLTVL.

The V call is TRBV7-2, the J call TRBJ2-7; D ambiguous. Trimming removed 1 base from V and 3 bases from J, with 13 bases in between. Germline V gene data show CDR1 as SGHTA and CDR2 as FQGNSA. The CDR3 extends over 15 amino acids. In DNA, the CDR3 is TGTGCCAGCAGCTTAGAGCAGCGCAACTACTACGAGCAGTACTTC. Amino acids: CASSLEQRNYYEQYF.

This rearrangement joins TRBV28 to TRBJ1-2, with 9 positions matching TRBD1. Losses at the gene ends were 6 bases for V and 5 bases for J; bases not matched to a gene: 7. The CDR3 totals 14 residues. Germline assignment: CDR1 MDHEN and CDR2 SYDVKM. In nucleotides, the CDR3 is TGTGCCAGCAGCCGGACAGGGGAGCGGTATGGCTACACCTTC. Translation gives CASSRTGERYGYTF.

CDR3 residues: CASSQAYTTHEQYF. CDR3 sequence (DNA): TGCGCCAGCAGCCAAGCTTACACCACCCACGAGCAGTACTTC. The V call is TRBV4-1, the J call TRBJ2-7; D is ambiguous. V was pared by 1 base and J by 5 bases, with 12 bases between. Germline lookup yields CDR1 MGHRA and CDR2 YSYEKL. The CDR3 consists of 14 residues.